This T cell receptor beta chain came from a study of cytomegalovirus exposure and HLA in healthy donors. Generated by immunoSEQ multiplex PCR, the TCRdb table keeps only in-frame clones and is missing some. The sample holds 110,000 or so clones, approximately 85% seen once. This CDR3 has 14 amino acids. CDR1 and CDR2 from the germline V gene are MNHEY and SMNVEV (reference sequence). Between the trimmed V and J ends, which lost 4 bases and 1 base, there was a span of 10 bases. The source material was PBMCs. V gene TRBV27 combines with J gene TRBJ1-1; no clear D gene. The receptor's source is a woman aged 18-35 years in good health and CMV-seronegative. CDR3 sequence: CASSSGFSNTEAFF. In nucleotides, the CDR3 is TGTGCCAGCAGTTCGGGATTTTCGAACACTGAAGCTTTCTTT.